One sample yielded the 18 T cell receptor beta chains listed below, sequenced in a study of control samples from healthy donors and cancer patients. Repertoires were generated with immunoSEQ multiplex PCR, while TCRdb's copy carries only in-frame clones and drops some. Of roughly 120,000 clones detected, 75% to 90% appear once; the ten largest clones hold 1.1%. The sample consisted of PBMCs. The receptors stem from a woman aged 45-65 years with colorectal cancer.

This rearrangement joins TRBV28 to TRBJ2-2; no reliable D call. The CDR3 spans 11 residues. The V gene's germline CDR1 is MDHEN and CDR2 SYDVKM. Trimming pared 4 bases from V and 8 bases from J, leaving 5 bases between. The CDR3 protein is CASSSPGELFF. CDR3 sequence (DNA): TGTGCCAGCAGTTCACCGGGGGAGCTGTTTTTT.

V is TRBV30 and J is TRBJ1-2; 8 nucleotides match TRBD1. This CDR3 has 12 residues. Losses at the gene ends were 2 bases for V and 6 bases for J; bases not matched to a gene: 2. Germline V gene lookup returns CDR1 GTSNPN and CDR2 SVGIG (reference sequence). CDR3 region: CAWSSGQDGYTF. DNA for the CDR3: TGTGCCTGGAGTTCGGGACAGGATGGCTACACCTTC.

This chain uses TRBV7-9 with TRBJ1-3; D is possibly TRBD1 (6 bases). The germline gives CDR1 SEHNR, CDR2 FQNEAQ (reference sequence). V was cut by 5 bases and J by 2 bases, with 16 bases left in between. The CDR3 loop spans 16 amino acids. The CDR3 here is CASSPRQAGPGNTIYF. In DNA, the CDR3 is TGTGCCAGCAGCCCCCGACAGGCAGGGCCTGGAAACACCATATATTTT.

The CDR3: CASSGVPGETQYF. DNA of the CDR3: TGTGCCAGCAGTGGGGTGCCCGGAGAGACCCAGTACTTC. The chain employs TRBV2 and TRBJ2-5; unclear D gene. CDR1 is SNHLY and CDR2 is FYNNEI in the germline V gene. The CDR3 extends over 13 amino acids. Trimming left V 4 bases short and J 4 bases short, with 10 bases between.

CDR3 sequence: CASSLGPLAGEKNEQYF. For the CDR3, the DNA is TGTGCCAGCAGCTTAGGACCGCTAGCGGGAGAAAAGAACGAGCAGTACTTC. J is TRBJ2-7 and V is TRBV7-9; 10 positions agree with TRBD2. The J segment lost 5 bases and the V segment lost 1 base, leaving 11 bases of the junction unmatched. Germline V gene data show CDR1 as SEHNR and CDR2 as FQNEAQ (reference sequence). This CDR3 region has 17 residues.

This chain uses TRBV11-2 with TRBJ2-3, with 7 positions matching TRBD2. Trimming removed 0 bases from V and 4 bases from J; junction bases left unmatched: 10. The CDR3 is made up of 17 amino acids. The germline V gene has CDR1 SGHAT and CDR2 FQNNGV. The CDR3 loop is CASSLDLSGLEPDTQYF. The CDR3 DNA reads TGTGCCAGCAGCTTAGATCTCTCAGGACTAGAGCCAGATACGCAGTATTTT.

V is TRBV19 and J is TRBJ1-2; 12 bases align to TRBD1. The CDR3 length is 15 residues. Germline assignment: CDR1 LNHDA and CDR2 SQIVND (reference sequence). V lost 4 bases to trimming and J lost 5 bases; unmatched junction nucleotides: 5. The chain's CDR3 is CASSTGDRGLYGYTF. CDR3 coding DNA: TGTGCCAGTAGTACCGGGGACAGGGGGCTGTATGGCTACACCTTC.

This sequence joins TRBV10-3 and TRBJ1-2; no definite D call. Germline CDR1 reads ENHRY; CDR2 reads SYGVKD. V lost 3 bases and J lost 4, with 9 bases in between. This CDR3 contains 13 residues. The CDR3, as DNA: TGTGCCATCAGTGATAGGCAGTCCTATGGCTACACCTTC. Translation: CAISDRQSYGYTF.

This sequence joins TRBV5-1 and TRBJ2-1; 10 bases are shared with TRBD2. The germline gives CDR1 SGHRS, CDR2 YFSETQ. With 0 bases clipped from V and 0 bases from J, the junction kept 15 bases outside the gene matches. The CDR3 is 21 residues long. The DNA of the CDR3 is TGCGCCAGCAGCTTGGTACGTCTAGCGGGAGACCTACATGTCTCCTACAATGAGCAGTTCTTC. Residues: CASSLVRLAGDLHVSYNEQFF. Full variable domain (outside the CDR3, taken from reference TRBV5-1 and TRBJ2-1): KAGVTQTPRYLIKTRGQQVTLSCSPISGHRSVSWYQQTPGQGLQFLFEYFSETQRNKGNFPGRFSGRQFSNSRSEMNVSTLELGDSALYLCASSLVRLAGDLHVSYNEQFFGPGTRLTVL.

V gene TRBV2 combines with J gene TRBJ2-1, with TRBD2 identical over 10 bases. This CDR3 region has 12 residues. Trimming removed 6 bases from V and 9 bases from J; junction bases left unmatched: 2. Germline V gene data show CDR1 as SNHLY and CDR2 as FYNNEI. For the CDR3, the DNA is TGTGCCAGCAGACTAGCGGGGTTTGAGCAGTTCTTC. This sequence encodes CASRLAGFEQFF.

V usage is TRBV25-1 and J usage is TRBJ1-1; D possibly corresponds to TRBD1 (5 bases). Germline CDR1 is MGHDK and CDR2 is SYGVNS. This CDR3 comprises 18 residues. The V gene lost 0 bases and the J gene lost 5 bases, with 22 bases spanning the gap. This chain's CDR3 is CASSEYNIRSGTGTEAFF. CDR3 in DNA: TGTGCCAGCAGTGAATATAATATCAGGTCCGGGACGGGGACTGAAGCTTTCTTT.

V is TRBV7-8 and J is TRBJ1-2; 7 positions match TRBD1. CDR1 is SGHVS, CDR2 FQNEAQ, per germline. With V trimmed by 1 base and J by 7 bases, 6 bases remained unmatched. CDR3 length: 14 amino acids. The CDR3: CASSLVGRGGGYTF. As DNA, the CDR3 is TGTGCCAGCAGCTTAGTGGGCAGGGGGGGTGGCTACACCTTC.

The chain uses TRBV15 and TRBJ1-2, with 8 bases aligning to TRBD1. This CDR3 spans 15 amino acids. With V trimmed by 2 bases and J by 5 bases, 7 bases remained unmatched. Germline assignment: CDR1 LNHNV and CDR2 YYDKDF (reference sequence). Written as DNA, the CDR3 is TGTGCCACCAGCAGAACCGGGACAGGCCCGTATGGCTACACCTTC. Protein product: CATSRTGTGPYGYTF.

The chain employs TRBV7-3 and TRBJ2-5, with TRBD1 matching 10 bases. The germline CDR1 and CDR2 sequences are SGHTA and FQGTGA. The CDR3 covers 14 residues. V trimming: 5 bases; J trimming: 5 bases; junction bases outside the gene matches: 5. The CDR3 loop reads CASSPTGGWETQYF. CDR3 coding DNA: TGTGCCAGCAGCCCGACAGGGGGCTGGGAGACCCAGTACTTC.

This rearrangement joins TRBV2 to TRBJ2-7; TRBD1 agrees at 7 bases. V lost 5 bases, J lost 7 bases, and 8 bases stayed unmatched. The germline V gene has CDR1 SNHLY and CDR2 FYNNEI. This CDR3 is 13 amino acids long. CDR3 nucleotide sequence: TGTGCCAGCAGTCCCCCTGACAGGGAAGAGCAGTACTTC. Its translation is CASSPPDREEQYF.

V usage is TRBV5-6 and J usage is TRBJ2-2; maybe TRBD2 (6 bases). CDR1 and CDR2 from the germline V gene are SGHDT and YYEEEE. V lost 0 bases and J lost 5, with 11 bases in between. This CDR3 is 15 amino acids long. CDR3 DNA: TGTGCCAGCAGCTTGGCGGGAGCTTGGACCGGGGAGCTGTTTTTT. Protein product: CASSLAGAWTGELFF.

This chain joins TRBV7-9 and TRBJ1-3; D is undetermined. The V end was cut by 2 bases, the J end by 1 base, with 18 bases between. The CDR3 covers 18 residues. CDR1 is SEHNR and CDR2 is FQNEAQ in the germline V gene (reference sequence). The CDR3 bases are TGTGCCAGCAGCTTATACTCCTCGCCACCTATATCTGGAAACACCATATATTTT. It encodes CASSLYSSPPISGNTIYF.

The chain links TRBV2 to TRBJ1-2; tentative D call: TRBD1 (5 bases). Germline loops: CDR1 SNHLY, CDR2 FYNNEI. The CDR3 spans 13 residues. Trimming left V 7 bases short and J 6 bases short, with 15 bases between. DNA for the CDR3: TGTGCCAGCAACCAGGGATTAGGGGATGGCTACACCTTC. Translating it yields CASNQGLGDGYTF.